The rows below give T cell receptor beta chains drawn from one sample of a study of CD8 T cells in Susac syndrome. MiXCR was run by TCRdb on the immunoSEQ multiplex PCR reads, yielding one entry per CDR3 protein. The data contain roughly 100,000 distinct CDR3 sequences, about 96% of them singletons. The sequencing sample was made of CD8+ T cells from PBMCs. Receptors originate from a human donor with Susac syndrome. CDR3s include the opening cysteine and the closing phenylalanine or tryptophan. A D gene is named only where the DNA matches it firmly. Clone size is not always given. Where it is, it says once, few, many or a class for expanded clones.

J gene | V gene | clone size | D gene | CDR3 DNA | CDR3 protein
TRBJ2-1 | TRBV24-1 | . | TRBD1 | TGTGCCACCAGTGATCCCGCCGGGACAGGGATCAATGAGCAGTTCTTC | CATSDPAGTGINEQFF
TRBJ2-3 | TRBV7-2 | . | TRBD2 | TGTGCCAGCAGCTTAGGGAGCGGGGGGGGCTCAGATACGCAGTATTTT | CASSLGSGGGSDTQYF
TRBJ1-5 | TRBV5-5 | . | . | TGTGCCAGCAGCTTGGACAGCTGGAGGGGTCAGCCCCAGCATTTT | CASSLDSWRGQPQHF
TRBJ1-1 | TRBV19 | . | . | TGTGCCAGTAGTCGCCGAATCTTAGGGGGTCACACTGAAGCTTTCTTT | CASSRRILGGHTEAFF
TRBJ2-1 | TRBV5-4 | . | TRBD1 | TGTGCCAGCAGCACTAAAACAGGGGGCTCCTACAATGAGCAGTTCTTC | CASSTKTGGSYNEQFF
TRBJ2-1 | TRBV3-1 | . | . | TGTGCCAGCAGCCAAGAGGAGAAGGATGAGCAGTTCTTC | CASSQEEKDEQFF
TRBJ2-7 | TRBV20-1 | . | TRBD1 | TGCAGTGCTAGTAGGACAGGTCCAAACTCCTACGAGCAGTACTTC | CSASRTGPNSYEQYF
TRBJ2-3 | TRBV4-1 | . | . | TGCGCCAGCAGCCAAGATCCAGGAGCGGGACAGGCTACAGATACGCAGTATTTT | CASSQDPGAGQATDTQYF
TRBJ2-7 | TRBV7-2 | . | . | TGTGCCAGCAGCTTGCATAGGGCGGGGGCTTCCGAGCAGTACTTC | CASSLHRAGASEQYF
TRBJ2-3 | TRBV4-2 | . | . | TGTGCCAGCAGCGCCTCTGGGGCGGATACGCAGTATTTT | CASSASGADTQYF
TRBJ1-2 | TRBV27 | once | . | TGTGCCACGAAGGGATCTTCCTATGGCTACACCTTC | CATKGSSYGYTF
TRBJ2-2 | TRBV19 | . | . | TGTGCCAGTAACCCAGGAGGGGTCACCGGGGAGCTGTTTTTT | CASNPGGVTGELFF
TRBJ1-6 | TRBV19 | . | . | TGTGCCAGTAGTATAGGACAGGTTAATTCACCCCTCCACTTT | CASSIGQVNSPLHF
TRBJ2-5 | TRBV20-1 | . | . | TGCAGTGCTAGAGCGGGCCCCGGGGCCCAGTACTTC | CSARAGPGAQYF
TRBJ2-2 | TRBV19 | few | . | TGTGCCAGTAGTCCCCGAACAGGGAACACCGGGGAGCTGTTTTTT | CASSPRTGNTGELFF
TRBJ1-2 | TRBV5-1 | . | TRBD1 | TGCGCCAGCAGCTTGAACCCCAATCGGGCCCCAAACAGGGGGCGCAATGGCTACACCTTC | CASSLNPNRAPNRGRNGYTF
TRBJ1-2 | TRBV19 | . | TRBD1 | TGTGCCAGTACCCAGGGACAGGGGGGCGACTATGGCTACACCTTC | CASTQGQGGDYGYTF
TRBJ1-5 | TRBV11-1 | once | . | TGTGCCAGCAGTTTACACGTCAATCAGCCCCAGCATTTT | CASSLHVNQPQHF
TRBJ2-7 | TRBV30 | . | . | TGTGCCTGGAGAGTAACCAATCGGACCTTCCTGGGCACCTACGAGCAGTACTTC | CAWRVTNRTFLGTYEQYF
TRBJ2-7 | TRBV18 | . | . | TGTGCCAGCTCCCCCACGGGACACGAGCAGTACTTC | CASSPTGHEQYF
TRBJ2-7 | TRBV7-9 | once | TRBD1 | TGTGCCAGCAGCTTTAGAGGGGGCTCCCACTACGAGCAGTACTTC | CASSFRGGSHYEQYF
TRBJ2-5 | TRBV30 | few | . | TGTGCCTGGAGTGTACACGGAGAGACCCAGTACTTC | CAWSVHGETQYF
TRBJ2-5 | TRBV30 | . | TRBD2 | TGTGCCTGCACCGGGACTAGCGGGGGCCTGCAAGAGACCCAGTACTTC | CACTGTSGGLQETQYF
TRBJ1-1 | TRBV3-1 | few | . | TGTGCCAGCAGCCAAGATGGGAAGGCTTTCTTT | CASSQDGKAFF
TRBJ2-5 | TRBV25-1 | . | . | TGTGCCAGCAGGTCCCCAGGGACGCTCGGGGAGACCCAGTACTTC | CASRSPGTLGETQYF
TRBJ2-7 | TRBV4-3 | once | . | TGCGCCAGCAGCCAAGAGTGGGTAGGGCCCCACGAGCAGTACTTC | CASSQEWVGPHEQYF
TRBJ1-1 | TRBV19 | . | . | TGTGCCACCCGATCCGGGGGCGCGGGCACTGAAGCTTTCTTT | CATRSGGAGTEAFF
TRBJ2-7 | TRBV15 | . | TRBD2 | TGTGCCACCAGCAACCGCGGGGGACCCTACGAGCAGTACTTC | CATSNRGGPYEQYF
TRBJ1-2 | TRBV20-1 | . | . | TGCAGTGCTAGAGAAAAGGGTCTTATCTATGGCTACACCTTC | CSAREKGLIYGYTF
TRBJ2-7 | TRBV6-1 | . | . | TGTGCCAGCAGAGGAGGGGCGCGGGGAGAGCAGTACTTC | CASRGGARGEQYF
TRBJ2-3 | TRBV3-1 | . | . | TGTGCCAGCAGCCAAGAGCTAACAGGACCTAGCACAGATACGCAGTATTTT | CASSQELTGPSTDTQYF
TRBJ2-1 | TRBV24-1 | . | . | TGTGCCACCAGTGACACAGGGCCCGGTGAGCAGTTCTTC | CATSDTGPGEQFF
TRBJ2-1 | TRBV11-2 | . | . | TGTGCCAGCAGCTTCCTCCGGGACCATGGCGATGAGCAGTTCTTC | CASSFLRDHGDEQFF
TRBJ1-5 | TRBV20-1 | . | TRBD1 | TGCAGTGCTCGTGAGACGGGACAGGGGTCTCAGCCCCAGCATTTT | CSARETGQGSQPQHF
TRBJ2-3 | TRBV20-1 | . | . | TGCAGTGCTAGAGTGGATCTGAGTACGCAGTATTTT | CSARVDLSTQYF
TRBJ1-6 | TRBV20-1 | . | TRBD1 | TGCAGTGCTGCACCGGGACAGGGCAATTCACCCCTCCACTTT | CSAAPGQGNSPLHF
TRBJ1-1 | TRBV27 | . | . | TGTGCCAGCAGTCCTTACCTCAGGGACACTGAAGCTTTCTTT | CASSPYLRDTEAFF
TRBJ2-3 | TRBV4-3 | . | . | TGCGCCAGCAGCCAAGACCGGGACGGAGGCACAGATACGCAGTATTTT | CASSQDRDGGTDTQYF
TRBJ2-1 | TRBV7-2 | . | . | TGTGCCAGCAGCTTAGGGCCTATGGATGAGCAGTTCTTC | CASSLGPMDEQFF
TRBJ1-1 | TRBV12-3/TRBV12-4 | . | . | TGTGCCAGCAGTTTAAGCAGGGATGCTGAAGCTTTCTTT | CASSLSRDAEAFF
TRBJ1-5 | TRBV30 | . | TRBD1 | TGTGCCTGGAGCCGGGACAGGGGTCCTAATCAGCCCCAGCATTTT | CAWSRDRGPNQPQHF
TRBJ1-6 | TRBV6-5 | . | . | TGTGCCAGCAGTTACTCGAACCAGGGAGGAGGGGATAATTCACCCCTCCACTTT | CASSYSNQGGGDNSPLHF
TRBJ2-5 | TRBV2 | . | . | TGTGCCAGCACTCTTCGACTGCAAGAGACCCAGTACTTC | CASTLRLQETQYF
TRBJ2-5 | TRBV20-1 | . | TRBD1 | TGCAGTGCTAGACACAGGGGGAGCCAAGAGACCCAGTACTTC | CSARHRGSQETQYF
TRBJ1-6 | TRBV20-1 | once | . | TGCAGTGCTAGAAGACAGAACAGGGAAGGGTCACCCCTCCACTTT | CSARRQNREGSPLHF
TRBJ1-5 | TRBV6-5 | . | . | TGTGCCAGCAGAGAAGGAACGGGGCATCAGCCCCAGCATTTT | CASREGTGHQPQHF